This T cell receptor (beta chain) was sequenced during a study of response to subunit inactivated influenza vaccine. One entry per CDR3 protein results from TCRdb running MiXCR on the RT-PCR reads. The sample includes 750,000 to 850,000 distinct CDR3 sequences, roughly 20% of them seen just once. Germline V gene lookup returns CDR1 SGDLS and CDR2 YYNGEE. This CDR3 has 13 amino acids. V was clipped by 3 bases and J by 5 bases, with 11 bases between them. The chain carries TRBV9 and TRBJ2-5; D may match TRBD1 or TRBD2 (5 bases each). This clonotype was obtained from a man aged 50-60 years who received an inactivated influenza vaccine. The sequenced sample was PBMCs from blood, obtained roughly 5 days after vaccination. The CDR3 reads CASSGQWGETQYF. As DNA, the CDR3 is TGTGCCAGCAGCGGACAGTGGGGGGAGACCCAGTACTTC.